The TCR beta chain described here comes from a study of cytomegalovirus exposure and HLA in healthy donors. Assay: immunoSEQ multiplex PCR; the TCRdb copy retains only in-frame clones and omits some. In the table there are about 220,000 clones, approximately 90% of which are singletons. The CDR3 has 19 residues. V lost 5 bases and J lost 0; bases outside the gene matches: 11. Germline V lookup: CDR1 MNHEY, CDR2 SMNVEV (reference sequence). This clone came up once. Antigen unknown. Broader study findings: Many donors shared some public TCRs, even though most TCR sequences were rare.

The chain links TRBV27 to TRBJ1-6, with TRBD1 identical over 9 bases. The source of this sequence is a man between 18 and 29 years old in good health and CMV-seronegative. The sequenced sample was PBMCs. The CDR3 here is CASSPRTGARASYNSPLHF. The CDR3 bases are TGTGCCAGCAGTCCCCGGACAGGGGCCAGGGCCTCCTATAATTCACCCCTCCACTTT.